This T cell receptor beta chain was captured in a study of cytomegalovirus exposure and HLA in healthy donors. Study-wide context: An early data release held some 85 million unique TCRs from HLA-typed donors. The study's findings and limits: Researchers reportedly found TCR beta sequences accurately predicted most subjects' HLA-A and HLA-B alleles.

The CDR3 is 13 amino acids. Trimming took 1 base from V and 9 from J, leaving 12 bases between them. CDR1 SGHTA and CDR2 FQGNSA come from the germline V gene. About this clone: Antigen: not known.

In the PCR, 60 Vbeta and 13 Jbeta primers were used. In the authors' methods: Per a later analysis, the number of unique TCR beta chains was 75 million to 90 million, of which 9 million to 12 million were shared. Clones were sequenced by immunoSEQ multiplex PCR, and TCRdb holds only the in-frame ones, with some missing. The V and J calls and clone size come from that table; D and trimming were worked out from the DNA. The sample lists over 70,000 clones, approximately 68% occurring once. Specimen: PBMCs. This TCR was recovered from a woman aged 45-59 years in good health and CMV-seropositive. The gene calls are TRBV7-2 and TRBJ1-2, with D perhaps TRBD1 (5 bases). Here the CDR3 DNA reads TGTGCCAGCAGCTTAGATTGGGGGGGGAGCTACACCTTC. It specifies CASSLDWGGSYTF.